Listed below are T cell receptor beta chains from one sample, sequenced in a study of regulatory T cells in long-lasting Graves disease. Each CDR3 protein is one row after TCRdb ran MiXCR on the multiplex PCR reads. The sample carries 300,000 to 500,000 distinct CDR3 sequences, around 20% recorded once. The sample in question was peripheral blood mononuclear cells (PBMCs), obtained when the disease was refractory, from a patient treated with antithyroid drugs. These receptors were collected from a female donor with Graves disease. CDR3s include the opening cysteine and the closing phenylalanine or tryptophan. The order of the fields is D gene, J gene, CDR3 length, V gene, clone size, CDR3 protein, CDR3 DNA. D genes are given only for firm matches. Some rows have no size entry. The others give once, few or many, or a class for an expanded clone.

d_gene: NA
j_gene: TRBJ1-2
len: 16
v_gene: TRBV28
abundance: few
CDR3aa: CASSPRRGTGGYGYTF
CDR3nt: TGTGCCAGCAGTCCGCGACGAGGGACGGGGGGCTATGGCTACACCTTC

d_gene: NA
j_gene: TRBJ1-2
len: 14
v_gene: TRBV12-3/TRBV12-4
abundance: many
CDR3aa: CASSLEGGLYGYTF
CDR3nt: TGTGCCAGCAGTTTAGAGGGCGGACTCTATGGCTACACCTTC

d_gene: NA
j_gene: TRBJ1-2
len: 15
v_gene: TRBV15
abundance: many
CDR3aa: CATSSSSPRNYGYTF
CDR3nt: TGTGCCACCAGCAGCTCAAGCCCCAGGAACTATGGCTACACCTTC

d_gene: NA
j_gene: TRBJ1-3
len: 18
v_gene: TRBV7-2
abundance: few
CDR3aa: CASSSKNRDTLSGNTIYF
CDR3nt: TGTGCCAGCAGCTCGAAGAACCGGGACACCCTCTCTGGAAACACCATATATTTT

d_gene: TRBD2
j_gene: TRBJ2-2
len: 17
v_gene: TRBV24-1
abundance: once
CDR3aa: CATSTTGTSFSGGELFF
CDR3nt: TGTGCCACCAGCACGACAGGGACTAGCTTTTCCGGCGGGGAGCTGTTTTTT

d_gene: NA
j_gene: TRBJ2-2
len: 14
v_gene: TRBV27
abundance: few
CDR3aa: CASGPLVGTGELFF
CDR3nt: TGTGCCAGCGGTCCCTTAGTCGGCACCGGGGAGCTGTTTTTT

d_gene: NA
j_gene: TRBJ1-1
len: 13
v_gene: TRBV28
abundance: many
CDR3aa: CASSLTQNTEAFF
CDR3nt: TGTGCCAGCAGCCTCACACAGAACACTGAAGCTTTCTTT

d_gene: TRBD1
j_gene: TRBJ2-7
len: 14
v_gene: TRBV6-1
abundance: many
CDR3aa: CASSPQGASYEQYF
CDR3nt: TGTGCCAGCAGTCCTCAGGGGGCATCCTACGAGCAGTACTTC

d_gene: TRBD1
j_gene: TRBJ2-5
len: 12
v_gene: TRBV30
abundance: few
CDR3aa: CAWRGTGETQYF
CDR3nt: TGTGCCTGGAGGGGGACAGGGGAGACCCAGTACTTC

d_gene: NA
j_gene: TRBJ2-7
len: 15
v_gene: TRBV30
abundance: many
CDR3aa: CAWSGEVILSDEQYF
CDR3nt: TGTGCCTGGAGTGGGGAGGTCATTTTGAGCGACGAGCAGTACTTC

d_gene: NA
j_gene: TRBJ2-6
len: 16
v_gene: TRBV7-9
abundance: few
CDR3aa: CASSRGRDSGANVLTF
CDR3nt: TGTGCCAGCAGCAGAGGACGGGACTCTGGGGCCAACGTCCTGACTTTC

d_gene: NA
j_gene: TRBJ1-2
len: 14
v_gene: TRBV10-3
abundance: few
CDR3aa: CAISELGANYGYTF
CDR3nt: TGTGCCATCAGTGAGTTGGGAGCTAACTATGGCTACACCTTC

d_gene: NA
j_gene: TRBJ1-5
len: 17
v_gene: TRBV12-3/TRBV12-4
abundance: NA
CDR3aa: CASSFLVFDSQSQPQHF
CDR3nt: TGTGCCAGCAGTTTCTTAGTTTTTGACTCCCAGAGTCAGCCCCAGCATTTT

d_gene: NA
j_gene: TRBJ1-4
len: 12
v_gene: TRBV6-1
abundance: many
CDR3aa: CASRDSLEKLFF
CDR3nt: TGTGCCAGCAGGGATTCTCTTGAAAAACTGTTTTTT

d_gene: TRBD1
j_gene: TRBJ2-6
len: 19
v_gene: TRBV12-3/TRBV12-4
abundance: NA
CDR3aa: CASRPPGQGPPSGANVLTF
CDR3nt: TGTGCCAGCAGGCCCCCGGGACAGGGGCCGCCCTCTGGGGCCAACGTCCTGACTTTC

d_gene: NA
j_gene: TRBJ2-7
len: 15
v_gene: TRBV10-3
abundance: NA
CDR3aa: CAISESWREVYEQYF
CDR3nt: TGTGCCATCAGTGAGTCGTGGCGGGAAGTGTACGAGCAGTACTTC

d_gene: NA
j_gene: TRBJ2-7
len: 13
v_gene: TRBV10-3
abundance: NA
CDR3aa: CAISEGARYEQYF
CDR3nt: TGTGCCATCAGTGAAGGGGCGAGATACGAGCAGTACTTC

d_gene: TRBD2
j_gene: TRBJ2-5
len: 16
v_gene: TRBV9
abundance: many
CDR3aa: CASSPAGGGPFETQYF
CDR3nt: TGTGCCAGCAGCCCAGCTGGGGGAGGGCCTTTCGAGACCCAGTACTTC

d_gene: NA
j_gene: TRBJ1-6
len: 15
v_gene: TRBV7-2
abundance: many
CDR3aa: CASSSREREGSPLHF
CDR3nt: TGTGCCAGCAGCTCGAGGGAGAGGGAAGGTTCACCCCTCCACTTT

d_gene: NA
j_gene: TRBJ2-2
len: 17
v_gene: TRBV12-3/TRBV12-4
abundance: NA
CDR3aa: CASSLDVLGQYTGELFF
CDR3nt: TGTGCCAGCAGTTTAGATGTTTTGGGACAATATACCGGGGAGCTGTTTTTT

d_gene: TRBD1
j_gene: TRBJ1-3
len: 16
v_gene: TRBV5-1
abundance: NA
CDR3aa: CASSIFQGAAGNTIYF
CDR3nt: TGCGCCAGCAGCATCTTTCAGGGGGCCGCTGGAAACACCATATATTTT

d_gene: NA
j_gene: TRBJ1-5
len: 14
v_gene: TRBV6-2/TRBV6-3
abundance: many
CDR3aa: CASRHRDRNQPQHF
CDR3nt: TGTGCCAGCAGACACCGGGACCGCAATCAGCCCCAGCATTTT

d_gene: NA
j_gene: TRBJ1-2
len: 12
v_gene: TRBV3-2
abundance: NA
CDR3aa: CASSRTGCGYTF
CDR3nt: TGTGCCAGCAGCCGGACAGGGTGCGGCTACACCTTC

d_gene: TRBD2
j_gene: TRBJ2-5
len: 15
v_gene: TRBV20-1
abundance: many
CDR3aa: CSARLAGGVWETQYF
CDR3nt: TGCAGTGCTAGACTAGCGGGAGGTGTGTGGGAGACCCAGTACTTC

d_gene: NA
j_gene: TRBJ2-7
len: 13
v_gene: TRBV6-1
abundance: NA
CDR3aa: CASSPPGAHEQYF
CDR3nt: TGTGCCAGCAGCCCTCCGGGGGCCCACGAGCAGTACTTC

d_gene: NA
j_gene: TRBJ2-5
len: 17
v_gene: TRBV20-1
abundance: few
CDR3aa: CSARRPPGAGGGETQYF
CDR3nt: TGCAGTGCTAGGCGCCCCCCCGGGGCGGGCGGCGGAGAGACCCAGTACTTC

d_gene: NA
j_gene: TRBJ2-3
len: 15
v_gene: TRBV7-2
abundance: NA
CDR3aa: CASSLLVTSTDTQYF
CDR3nt: TGTGCCAGCAGCTTACTGGTCACTAGCACAGATACGCAGTATTTT